Following are 2 T cell receptor beta chains from one sample sequenced in a study of cytotoxic CD8 clonotypes in ibrutinib-treated CLL. Profiling relied on immunoSEQ multiplex PCR, and the TCRdb table lists in-frame clones only, not all of them. The table includes more than 140,000 clones, approximately 80% detected once. This specimen was PBMCs, taken after 12 months of ibrutinib treatment. These receptors came from a human donor with chronic lymphocytic leukemia.

A single count supports this clone. The CDR3 is CASSHTGTGYEQYF. CDR3 in DNA: TGCGCCAGCAGCCATACCGGGACAGGCTACGAGCAGTACTTC. The rearrangement uses TRBV5-1 and TRBJ2-7; 8 nucleotides align to TRBD1. Germline CDR1 is SGHRS and CDR2 is YFSETQ. The V gene end was trimmed by 4 bases and the J gene end by 3 bases; junction bases not matched to a gene: 6. The CDR3 is 14 residues long.

This chain links TRBV27 with TRBJ2-3; 10 nucleotides line up with TRBD1. The CDR3 covers 15 residues. Per the germline V gene, CDR1 is MNHEY and CDR2 is SMNVEV (reference sequence). Trimming took 6 bases from V and 2 from J; bases not matched to a gene: 5. CDR3 in DNA: TGTGCCAGCAGACCGGGACAGGGGAACACAGATACGCAGTATTTT. This codes for CASRPGQGNTDTQYF.